This TCR beta chain came from a study of T cell clonotyping in hematopoietic cell transplantation listed by TCRdb under 2021. Study-wide context: A total of 135 blood samples were collected in the study from 35 consecutive transplant recipients and their related donors. Recruitment of patients ran from September 2015 to early 2017, and follow-up continued until September 2020 or until death.

Counted from cysteine to phenylalanine, this CDR3 has 17 amino acids. The sequence is cut down to CDR3 DNA, 51 bases in frame from base 1. Reading the germline V gene gives CDR1 MRHNA and CDR2 SNTAGT. V is cut back by 7 bases and J by 2 bases, with 13 bases in the junction unmatched. According to the study, the label for this sample's time point signals: 30 days after allo-HCT. Blood from recipients was drawn about 28 days before transplant and again at days 30, 100 and 180 after transplant. Using Nuclei Lysis Solution, genomic DNA was extracted from unfractionated peripheral blood mononuclear cells that were either fresh or cryopreserved. The immunoSEQ assay, a bias-controlled multiplex PCR with V- and J-specific primers, was used to amplify TCR beta CDR3 regions from genomic DNA. A proprietary barcode and Illumina adapter sequences were added to the CDR3 amplicons in a second PCR step. An Illumina MiSeq instrument was used to sequence the CDR3 libraries. The original methods were these. Export and quality control were performed with immunoSEQ Analyzer 3.0, and downstream analyses were performed with R Bioconductor and Immunarch. Repertoire metrics were calculated using only productive rearrangements within the normalized downsampled data set. Pathologically expanded clonotypes were defined as those larger than 5 templates in the normalized cohort. The Inverse Simpson Index was used to measure repertoire diversity. To capture all clonotypes, CMV-specificity analyses were performed on the non-normalized data set. The table was pulled from immuneACCESS by TCRdb, which kept in-frame rearrangements only. Such tables lose some clones; where checked, under half of the loss comes from unresolved V genes, and the rest has no known cause. That table gives V, J and clone size, and the DNA gave D and trimming. Here the sample has roughly 13,000 clones; around 97% occur a single time. The ten biggest clones cover approximately 4% of the sample.

Points the paper makes about the study in general: Just a small fraction of recipient repertoires overlapped with donor repertoires, and more than 97% appeared de novo at the given depth. After transplant, TCR diversity in recipients dropped, and pathologically expanded clonotypes increased progressively from day 30 to day 180. The sample size was limited, and because cells were not sorted, the contributions of CD4 and CD8 repertoires could not be separated. Broader posttransplant TCR repertoire diversity was predicted by donor and pretransplant recipient Inverse Simpson Index values.

In its sample, this clone was seen once. It has no known antigen specificity. No base quality values were provided; no much bigger clone lies one nucleotide off. In this chain, TRBV6-4 is recombined with TRBJ2-3, with 9 bases in between that match TRBD2. The receptor's source is a female patient aged 50 to 60 who had an allogeneic stem cell transplant from an unrelated donor, so T cells may come from the graft donor. Some clones in this sample may be carry-over from other donors' samples. The sample in question was peripheral blood mononuclear cells, obtained 30 days after allogeneic stem cell transplant. The sequenced DNA is TGTGCCAGCATACTGGCAATCGCTAGCGGGGACACAGATACGCAGTATTTT. It is translated as CASILAIASGDTDTQYF.